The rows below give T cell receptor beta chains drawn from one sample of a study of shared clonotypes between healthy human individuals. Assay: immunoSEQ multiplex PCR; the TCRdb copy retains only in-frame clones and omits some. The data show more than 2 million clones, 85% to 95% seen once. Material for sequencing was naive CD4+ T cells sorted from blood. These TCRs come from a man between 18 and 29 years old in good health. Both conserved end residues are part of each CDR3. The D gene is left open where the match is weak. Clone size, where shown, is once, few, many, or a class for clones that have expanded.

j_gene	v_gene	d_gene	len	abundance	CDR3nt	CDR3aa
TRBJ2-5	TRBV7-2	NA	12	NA	TGTGCCAGCAGCTTCCGTGGGGAGACCCAGTACTTC	CASSFRGETQYF
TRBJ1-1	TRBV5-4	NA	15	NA	TGTGCCAGCAGCCCAAGGACAAGCACCGACACTGAAGCTTTCTTT	CASSPRTSTDTEAFF
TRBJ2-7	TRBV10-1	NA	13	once	TGCGCCAGCAGTGAGGTGCAAGGCGACGAGCAGTACTTC	CASSEVQGDEQYF
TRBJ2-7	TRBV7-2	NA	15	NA	TGTGCCAGCAGCTCGGACAGCTCGAGCTCCTACGAGCAGTACTTC	CASSSDSSSSYEQYF
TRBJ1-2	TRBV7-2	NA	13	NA	TGTGCCAGCAGCTTAGTGGAGGGAGGTGGCTACACCTTC	CASSLVEGGGYTF
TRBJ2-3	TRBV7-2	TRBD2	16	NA	TGTGCCAGCAGGCGAAGCGGGAGACTGGGCACAGATACGCAGTATTTT	CASRRSGRLGTDTQYF
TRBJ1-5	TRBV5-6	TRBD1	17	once	TGTGCCAGCAGCTCCTGGGGGGCAGGGGGCTCCAGTCAGCCCCAGCATTTT	CASSSWGAGGSSQPQHF
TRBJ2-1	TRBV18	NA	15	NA	TGTGCCAGCTCACCCTTAGCGGACTCCTACAATGAGCAGTTCTTC	CASSPLADSYNEQFF
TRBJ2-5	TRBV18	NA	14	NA	TGTGCCAGCTCACCGTGGTCCGATCAAGAGACCCAGTACTTC	CASSPWSDQETQYF
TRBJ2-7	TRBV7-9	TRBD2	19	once	TGTGCCAGCAGCTCCAGGAGGGACAAAAAAGGGACTAGCGAGTACGAGCAGTACTTC	CASSSRRDKKGTSEYEQYF
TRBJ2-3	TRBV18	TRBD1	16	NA	TGTGCCAGCTCACCACCGGTTGGACAGGGGTCAGATACGCAGTATTTT	CASSPPVGQGSDTQYF
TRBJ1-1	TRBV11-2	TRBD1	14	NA	TGTGCCAGCAGCCCCAGACAGGGTGGGACTGAAGCTTTCTTT	CASSPRQGGTEAFF
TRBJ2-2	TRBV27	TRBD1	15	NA	TGTGCCAGCAGTTTCGGGACAGCTCAAACCGGGGAGCTGTTTTTT	CASSFGTAQTGELFF
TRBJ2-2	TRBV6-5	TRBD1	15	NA	TGTGCCAGCAGTTTGGGACAGGCGAACACCGGGGAGCTGTTTTTT	CASSLGQANTGELFF
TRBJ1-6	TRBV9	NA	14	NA	TGTGCCAGCAGCCATCCAGGGAGGAGTTCACCCCTCCACTTT	CASSHPGRSSPLHF
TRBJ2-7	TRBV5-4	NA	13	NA	TGTGCCAGCAGCTTCCCAGATCTTTACGAGCAGTACTTC	CASSFPDLYEQYF
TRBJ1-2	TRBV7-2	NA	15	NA	TGTGCCAGCAGCTTCAATGAGCACACTTCAACTGGCTACACCTTC	CASSFNEHTSTGYTF
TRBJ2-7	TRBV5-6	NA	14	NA	TGTGCCAGCAGCTTCCCTCCCAGGGCCGACGAGCAGTACTTC	CASSFPPRADEQYF
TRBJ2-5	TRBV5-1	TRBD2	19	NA	TGCGCCAGCAGCGTGGGAGCGGGACTAGCGGGGGAACCCCAAGAGACCCAGTACTTC	CASSVGAGLAGEPQETQYF
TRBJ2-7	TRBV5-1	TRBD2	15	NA	TGCGCCAGCAGCTCTAGCGGTACCAGCACCTACGAGCAGTACTTC	CASSSSGTSTYEQYF
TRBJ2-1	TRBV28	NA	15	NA	TGTGCCAGCGATAAGTGGGGGGCCTCCTACAATGAGCAGTTCTTC	CASDKWGASYNEQFF
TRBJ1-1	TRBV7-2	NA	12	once	TGTGCCAGCACCTGGACAGTACGTGAAGCTTTCTTT	CASTWTVREAFF
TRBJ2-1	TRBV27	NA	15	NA	TGTGCCAGCAGTTTAGTTCTAGCGTCCTACAATGAGCAGTTCTTC	CASSLVLASYNEQFF
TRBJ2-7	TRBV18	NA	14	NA	TGTGCCAGCCGTGGGGGGGGCAGCTTCTACGAGCAGTACTTC	CASRGGGSFYEQYF
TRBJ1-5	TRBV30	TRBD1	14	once	TGTGCCTGGAGTGACGGGACAGCTGGTCAGCCCCAGCATTTT	CAWSDGTAGQPQHF
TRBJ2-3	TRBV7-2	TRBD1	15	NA	TGTGCCTCCTCACCGACAGGGGTATCCACAGATACGCAGTATTTT	CASSPTGVSTDTQYF
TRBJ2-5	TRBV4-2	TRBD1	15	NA	TGTGCCAGCAGCAAAGGGACAGGACCACAAGAGACCCAGTACTTC	CASSKGTGPQETQYF
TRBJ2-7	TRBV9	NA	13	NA	TGTGCCAGCAGCAGCGCAGGCCCGGGGGAGCAGTACTTC	CASSSAGPGEQYF
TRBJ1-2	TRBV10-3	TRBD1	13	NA	TGTGCCATCAGTGAGACCGGACAGGGCAGCTACACCTTC	CAISETGQGSYTF
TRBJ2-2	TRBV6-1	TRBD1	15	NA	TGTGCCAGCAGCACGGGACAGGGGAACACCGGGGAGCTGTTTTTT	CASSTGQGNTGELFF
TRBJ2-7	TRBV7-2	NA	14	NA	TGTGCCAGCAGCTTAGCCGGCGGCCCCTACGAGCAGTACTTC	CASSLAGGPYEQYF
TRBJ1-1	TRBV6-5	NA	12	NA	TGTGCCACCACCAGGTCAGGAACTGAAGCTTTCTTT	CATTRSGTEAFF
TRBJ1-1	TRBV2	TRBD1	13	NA	TGTGCCAGCAGCGGACAGGGGGTCACTGAAGCTTTCTTT	CASSGQGVTEAFF
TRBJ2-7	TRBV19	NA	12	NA	TGTGCCAGTAGCAGTTCGGGGTCCGAGCAGTACTTC	CASSSSGSEQYF
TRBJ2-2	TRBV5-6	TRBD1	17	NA	TGTGCCAGCAGCTTGGCCCCGGGACAGGGAATCACCGGGGAGCTGTTTTTT	CASSLAPGQGITGELFF
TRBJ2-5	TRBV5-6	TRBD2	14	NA	TGTGCCAGCCTCGGGGGGGCCCTGCGGGAGACCCAGTACTTC	CASLGGALRETQYF
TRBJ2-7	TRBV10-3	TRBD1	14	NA	TGTGCCACCCGGGACAGGGGAAGCTCCTACGAGCAGTACTTC	CATRDRGSSYEQYF
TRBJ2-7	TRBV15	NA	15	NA	TGTGCCACCAGCAGAGACCGGGCCCCAGGCTACGAGCAGTACTTC	CATSRDRAPGYEQYF
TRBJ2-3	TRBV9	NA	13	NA	TGTGCCAGCAGCGTACCTTGGACAGATACGCAGTATTTT	CASSVPWTDTQYF
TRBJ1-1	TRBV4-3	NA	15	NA	TGCGCCAGCAGCCAAGGATTGGACTTAACCACTGAAGCTTTCTTT	CASSQGLDLTTEAFF
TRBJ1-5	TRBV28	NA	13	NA	TGTGCCAGCACCGAGGGACTTCATCAGCCCCAGCATTTT	CASTEGLHQPQHF
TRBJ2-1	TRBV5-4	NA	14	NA	TGTGCCAGCAGCTTGAGGCGGGCCTGGGATGAGCAGTTCTTC	CASSLRRAWDEQFF
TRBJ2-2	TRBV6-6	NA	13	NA	TGTGCCAGCAGTCGTGACACCACCGGGGAGCTGTTTTTT	CASSRDTTGELFF
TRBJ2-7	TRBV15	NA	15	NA	TGTGCCACCAGCAGAGGCTCTAGCGAGTCCTACGAGCAGTACTTC	CATSRGSSESYEQYF
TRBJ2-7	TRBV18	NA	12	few	TGTGCCAGCAAAAGTGCATTTTACGAGCAGTACTTC	CASKSAFYEQYF
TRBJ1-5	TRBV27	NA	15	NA	TGTGCCAGCAACCGGACAGTTGGGGGCAATCAGCCCCAGCATTTT	CASNRTVGGNQPQHF
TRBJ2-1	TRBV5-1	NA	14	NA	TGCGCCAGCAGCGCGGTTTCTAGCTACAATGAGCAGTTCTTC	CASSAVSSYNEQFF
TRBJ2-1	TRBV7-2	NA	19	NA	TGTGCCAGCAGCTTAGGGGGTCGAGGCGGGATTGGTATATACGATGAGCAGTTCTTC	CASSLGGRGGIGIYDEQFF
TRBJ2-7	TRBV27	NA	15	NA	TGTGCCAGCAGTTTATTTGGGGGGGCTAACGGCGAGCAGTACTTC	CASSLFGGANGEQYF
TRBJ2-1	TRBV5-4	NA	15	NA	TGTGCCAGCAGCCGAAAGGGGGTAGGGAACAATGAGCAGTTCTTC	CASSRKGVGNNEQFF
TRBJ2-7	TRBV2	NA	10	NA	TGTGCCAGCAGTGATTACGAGCAGTACTTC	CASSDYEQYF
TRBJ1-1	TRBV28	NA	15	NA	TGTGCCAGCAGTTTGTTACCAGGGTCGGACACTGAAGCTTTCTTT	CASSLLPGSDTEAFF
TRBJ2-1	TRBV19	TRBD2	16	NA	TGTGCCAGTAGAAGGACTAGCGGGAGTTATTACAATGAGCAGTTCTTC	CASRRTSGSYYNEQFF
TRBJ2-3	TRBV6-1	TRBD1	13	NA	TGTGCCAGCAGTGAAAACAGGGGGGATACGCAGTATTTT	CASSENRGDTQYF
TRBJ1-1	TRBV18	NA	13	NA	TGTGCCAGCTCCCTGACACCGAACACTGAAGCTTTCTTT	CASSLTPNTEAFF
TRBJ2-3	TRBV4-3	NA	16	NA	TGCGCCAGCAGCCAAGAGTGGACGCTTAGCACAGATACGCAGTATTTT	CASSQEWTLSTDTQYF
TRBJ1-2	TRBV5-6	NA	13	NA	TGTGCCAGCAGCTTGGGGTTTGGCGGTGGCTACACCTTC	CASSLGFGGGYTF